The 18 T cell receptor beta chains below all came from one sample that was sequenced in a study of OX40 agonist ivuxolimab in advanced cancers. Some clones are missing from TCRdb's copy, which holds only in-frame ones; the method was immunoSEQ multiplex PCR. The repertoire holds approximately 60,000 clones, with under 95% as singletons. The input for sequencing was CD4+ or CD8+ T cells sorted from blood, taken in a trial of the OX40 agonist ivuxolimab. Receptor source: an adult with an advanced solid tumor such as melanoma, head and neck, liver or kidney cancer.

A single count supports this clone. The CDR3 DNA follows: TGTGCCAGTAGTCCCCGTGGGGTAGCGACCTCGAGGGCCCAGTACTTC. Translated: CASSPRGVATSRAQYF. J is TRBJ2-5 and V is TRBV19; a weak D match, TRBD2 (5 bases). This CDR3 region has 16 residues. Germline CDR1 LNHDA, CDR2 SQIVND (reference sequence). The germline V and J ends were trimmed by 5 bases and 9 bases, with 25 bases remaining between them.

The chain employs TRBV7-9 and TRBJ1-2, with 7 bases fitting TRBD1. Germline V gene lookup returns CDR1 SEHNR and CDR2 FQNEAQ (reference sequence). There are 13 residues in the CDR3. J lost 9 bases, V lost 5 bases, and 9 bases had no gene match. As DNA, the CDR3 is TGTGCCAGCAGCATCACAGGGGTGCCTCGCTACACCTTC. It translates to CASSITGVPRYTF.

Here the CDR3 DNA reads TGTGCCAGCAGTTTACGGGGCCGACCCCTCCACTTT. Protein sequence: CASSLRGRPLHF. The gene calls are TRBV27 and TRBJ1-6, with D possibly matching TRBD1 (5 bases). CDR1 MNHEY and CDR2 SMNVEV come from the germline V gene (reference sequence). Deletions cut 2 bases from V and 12 bases from J, with 8 bases between. CDR3 length equals 12 residues.

The chain recombines TRBV19 with TRBJ2-1, with 9 bases that match TRBD1. Trimming cost V 5 bases and J 7 bases; bases outside gene matches: 3. The CDR3 is 13 amino acids. The germline V gene encodes CDR1 LNHDA and CDR2 SQIVND (reference sequence). The CDR3 is CASSVTGGNEQFF. As DNA, the CDR3 is TGTGCCAGTAGTGTGACAGGGGGGAATGAGCAGTTCTTC.

This sequence joins TRBV5-1 and TRBJ2-2, with D possibly being TRBD1 or TRBD2 (5 bases each). Germline CDR1 is SGHRS and CDR2 is YFSETQ. V lost 4 bases to trimming and J lost 2 bases, with 21 bases between them. The CDR3 runs to 18 residues. The CDR3 sequence is CASSRMGPRARNTGELFF. CDR3 sequence (DNA): TGCGCCAGCAGCCGCATGGGACCCCGAGCCCGAAACACCGGGGAGCTGTTTTTT.

The chain combines TRBV6-1 with TRBJ2-1; unclear D gene. The CDR3 spans 13 residues. Trimming took 1 base from V and 11 from J, leaving 12 bases between them. The germline CDR1 and CDR2 sequences are MNHNS and SASEGT. The CDR3 nucleotides read TGTGCCAGCAGTGAAGTTGGGGTTCCTAAGCAGTTCTTC. Translated: CASSEVGVPKQFF.

This rearrangement joins TRBV5-4 to TRBJ2-7; 13 positions match TRBD2. Germline V CDR1 and CDR2: SGHNT, YYREEE (reference sequence). The CDR3 loop spans 15 amino acids. With 4 bases clipped from V and 9 bases from J, the junction kept 10 bases outside the gene matches. The DNA of the CDR3 is TGTGCCAGCAGCGAACATACTAGCGGGAGGGCCGGGCAGTACTTC. Translation: CASSEHTSGRAGQYF.

The chain uses TRBV5-1 and TRBJ1-5, with D maybe TRBD1 (6 bases). Germline V CDR1 and CDR2: SGHRS, YFSETQ. The CDR3 contains 14 residues. V lost 2 bases and J 7 bases, leaving 13 bases between the germline ends. CDR3 loop: CASSLGGGRQPQHF. The DNA of the CDR3 is TGCGCCAGCAGCTTAGGGGGGGGACGGCAGCCCCAGCATTTT. The full variable domain, rest sourced from reference TRBV5-1 and TRBJ1-5, is KAGVTQTPRYLIKTRGQQVTLSCSPISGHRSVSWYQQTPGQGLQFLFEYFSETQRNKGNFPGRFSGRQFSNSRSEMNVSTLELGDSALYLCASSLGGGRQPQHFGDGTRLSIL.

The genes are TRBV9 and TRBJ2-1; D may correspond to TRBD1 or TRBD2 (5 bases each). Between the trimmed V and J ends, which lost 4 bases and 7 bases, there was a span of 24 bases. This CDR3 is 17 amino acids long. Germline V gives CDR1 SGDLS, CDR2 YYNGEE. CDR3 amino acids: CASSPLSSVRGANEQFF. The DNA for the CDR3 is TGTGCCAGCAGCCCACTGTCCAGCGTTAGGGGAGCGAATGAGCAGTTCTTC.

This clone came up once. V is TRBV5-1 and J is TRBJ2-7; TRBD2 matches 16 bases. The length of the CDR3 is 17 residues. Trimming removed 5 bases from V and 0 bases from J; junction bases left unmatched: 5. CDR1 is SGHRS, CDR2 YFSETQ, per germline. The CDR3 DNA reads as TGCGCCAGCAGTAGTGGGACTAGCGGGAGGGTCTCCTACGAGCAGTACTTC. It translates to CASSSGTSGRVSYEQYF.

The chain carries TRBV19 and TRBJ2-7; either TRBD1 or TRBD2 may fit D (7 bases each). The germline gives CDR1 LNHDA, CDR2 SQIVND (reference sequence). V lost 6 bases and J 5 bases, leaving 20 bases between the germline ends. The CDR3 is 15 amino acids. The CDR3 bases are TGTGCCAGTAGCCCCCTCAGGGGGGGATGGGACGAGCAGTACTTC. Encoded protein: CASSPLRGGWDEQYF.

As for this clone: A read error is likely, as this CDR3 ends without the conserved phenylalanine or tryptophan. The chain carries TRBV6-5 and TRBJ1-2; perhaps TRBD1 as D (6 bases). Trimming shortened V by 10 bases and J by 7 bases, and 16 bases separated the two germline ends. The CDR3 totals 12 residues. Germline lookup yields CDR1 MNHEY and CDR2 SVGAGI. The CDR3 nucleotides are TGTGCCACATCGGGGGGCGCCAGTGGCTACACCCTC. It is translated as CATSGGASGYTL.

The chain combines TRBV27 with TRBJ2-7; 7 positions match TRBD2. The V and J ends lost 6 bases and 3 bases, in that order; junction bases with no gene match: 20. The CDR3 totals 18 residues. Germline V gene data show CDR1 as MNHEY and CDR2 as SMNVEV (reference sequence). The CDR3 region is CASRVYTGGKNRDYEQYF. For the CDR3, the DNA is TGTGCCAGCAGGGTTTATACGGGAGGAAAGAATAGGGACTACGAGCAGTACTTC.

This clone was detected only a few times. This chain uses TRBV30 with TRBJ1-1, with a tentative D call TRBD1 (5 bases). The CDR3 has 15 amino acids. Germline lookup yields CDR1 GTSNPN and CDR2 SVGIG (reference sequence). V lost 2 bases and J 0 bases, leaving 13 bases between the germline ends. As DNA, the CDR3 is TGTGCCTGGAGTCACCCGGGACGGATGAACACTGAAGCTTTCTTT. Encoded protein: CAWSHPGRMNTEAFF. Full variable domain (outside the CDR3, taken from reference TRBV30 and TRBJ1-1): SQTIHQWPATLVQPVGSPLSLECTVEGTSNPNLYWYRQAAGRGLQLLFYSVGIGQISSEVPQNLSASRPQDRQFILSSKKLLLSDSGFYLCAWSHPGRMNTEAFFGQGTRLTVV.

The rearrangement uses TRBV7-2 and TRBJ2-1; TRBD2 matches 16 bases. Germline loops: CDR1 SGHTA, CDR2 FQGNSA. V trimming: 1 base; J trimming: 14 bases; junction bases outside the gene matches: 5. The CDR3 totals 15 residues. CDR3: CASSLEGTSGRAKFF. DNA for the CDR3: TGTGCCAGCAGCTTAGAGGGGACTAGCGGGAGGGCCAAGTTCTTC.

The chain links TRBV5-4 to TRBJ2-1; tentative D call: TRBD2 (6 bases). V lost 3 bases to trimming and J lost 0 bases, with 10 bases between them. This CDR3 has 15 amino acids. Per the germline V gene, CDR1 is SGHNT and CDR2 is YYREEE (reference sequence). CDR3 DNA: TGTGCCAGCAGCTCTGGGGGGAGCTCCTACAATGAGCAGTTCTTC. Amino acids: CASSSGGSSYNEQFF.

The genes are TRBV28 and TRBJ2-5, with 12 bases identical to TRBD2. V gave up 3 bases and J gave up 2 bases; unmatched junction bases: 7. The CDR3 has 17 amino acids. Germline V gives CDR1 MDHEN, CDR2 SYDVKM. The CDR3: CASSFIRLAGEQETQYF. The CDR3 nucleotides are TGTGCCAGCAGTTTTATCCGACTAGCGGGAGAACAAGAGACCCAGTACTTC.

The chain uses TRBV5-1 and TRBJ1-5; D might be TRBD1 (5 bases). This CDR3 is built from 14 residues. V shed 2 bases and J shed 7 bases, with 13 bases lying between them. From germline, CDR1 is SGHRS and CDR2 YFSETQ. The CDR3 protein is CASSLWGDGQPQHF. CDR3 coding DNA: TGCGCCAGCAGCTTATGGGGCGACGGGCAGCCCCAGCATTTT. The variable domain in full, with the rest retrieved from reference TRBV5-1 and TRBJ1-5, is KAGVTQTPRYLIKTRGQQVTLSCSPISGHRSVSWYQQTPGQGLQFLFEYFSETQRNKGNFPGRFSGRQFSNSRSEMNVSTLELGDSALYLCASSLWGDGQPQHFGDGTRLSIL.